This T cell receptor (beta chain) was sequenced during a study of human T cells and chemical hapten exposure. In the library, unique molecular identifiers were attached to individual cDNA molecules. TCRdb redid the calling of the RACE reads with MiXCR, one entry per CDR3 protein. Of 350,000 to 400,000 distinct CDR3 sequences listed, under 6.5% are singletons. In germline, CDR1 is LGHDT, CDR2 YNNKEL (reference sequence). The CDR3 spans 17 residues. V dropped 0 bases and J dropped 6; count of bases not matched to a gene: 7. The time point denotes: patch test 2, 6 weeks after DPC sensitization. The treatment here: therapeutic diphenylcyclopropenone sensitization with weekly scalp DPC.

The sequencing here drew on whole blood, taken in connection with sensitization to the hapten diphenylcyclopropenone (DPC). This chain joins TRBV3-1 and TRBJ1-6, with TRBD1 matching 8 bases. This receptor was taken from a woman between 18 and 29 years old with alopecia areata. Some clones in this sample may be carry-over from other donors' samples. The chain's CDR3 is CASSQDIGTGPNSPLHF. CDR3 DNA sequence: TGTGCCAGCAGCCAAGATATTGGGACAGGCCCTAATTCACCCCTCCACTTT.